The 10 T cell receptor beta chains below all came from one sample that was sequenced in a study of shared clonotypes between healthy human individuals. The assay was immunoSEQ multiplex PCR, and TCRdb's table has in-frame clones only and misses some. The repertoire holds more than 550,000 clones, 55% to 75% seen once, with approximately 2% in the top ten. Sample: memory CD4+ T cells sorted from blood. Subset given: CD45RA-negative fraction. These receptors all come from a woman in her twenties or thirties in good health.

The chain couples TRBV4-1 to TRBJ2-1; D is perhaps TRBD2 (5 bases). The CDR3 sequence is 16 residues long. Looked up from germline, CDR1 is MGHRA and CDR2 is YSYEKL. V was shortened by 0 bases and J by 2 bases, with 11 bases between the two germline ends. The CDR3 loop reads CASSQDRWETYNEQFF. Written as DNA, the CDR3 is TGCGCCAGCAGCCAAGATAGGTGGGAGACCTACAATGAGCAGTTCTTC.

This sequence joins TRBV7-2 and TRBJ2-1; TRBD2 matches 9 bases. V lost 5 bases and J lost 6; bases outside the gene matches: 5. CDR3 length: 14 amino acids. The germline CDR1 and CDR2 sequences are SGHTA and FQGNSA. This CDR3 reads CASSHRSGSNEQFF. The CDR3 DNA reads TGTGCCAGCAGCCACCGTAGCGGGAGCAATGAGCAGTTCTTC.

The rearrangement joins TRBV19 to TRBJ2-3; 9 bases map to TRBD1. This CDR3 comprises 14 residues. V was pared by 6 bases and J by 7 bases, with 8 bases of the junction left unmatched. From germline, CDR1 is LNHDA and CDR2 SQIVND (reference sequence). The CDR3 is CASRPGQGRNTQYF. The CDR3 coding sequence is TGTGCCAGTAGACCGGGACAGGGACGAAATACGCAGTATTTT.

The V gene is TRBV28, the J gene TRBJ2-7; D gene ambiguous. The CDR3 totals 15 residues. Germline values: CDR1 MDHEN, CDR2 SYDVKM. With 2 bases removed from V and 3 bases from J, the gap between germline ends came to 14 bases. CDR3 region: CASSLMLRQIYEQYF. DNA of the CDR3: TGTGCCAGCAGTTTAATGTTGCGGCAGATCTACGAGCAGTACTTC.

This rearrangement joins TRBV10-2 to TRBJ1-2; tentatively, D is TRBD1 (5 bases). The CDR3 runs to 14 residues. Germline V CDR1 and CDR2: WSHSY, SAAADI. Trimming left V 1 base short and J 4 bases short, with 10 bases between. For the CDR3, the DNA is TGCGCCAGCAGTGAGTTCAGGGATACCTATGGCTACACCTTC. This codes for CASSEFRDTYGYTF.

This clone was observed a handful of times. The V call is TRBV20-1, the J call TRBJ2-5; D possibly corresponds to TRBD2 (5 bases). The CDR3 loop spans 11 amino acids. Germline lookup yields CDR1 DFQATT and CDR2 SNEGSKA (reference sequence). V lost 3 bases, J lost 5 bases, and 7 bases lay in between. The CDR3 reads CSASPGETQYF. The DNA of the CDR3 is TGCAGTGCTAGCCCGGGGGAGACCCAGTACTTC.

This sequence joins TRBV30 and TRBJ2-7, with 9 positions matching TRBD2. V trimming: 1 base; J trimming: 5 bases; junction bases outside the gene matches: 6. The CDR3 sequence is 14 residues long. From germline, CDR1 is GTSNPN and CDR2 SVGIG (reference sequence). The CDR3 sequence is CAWSDQRGRDEQYF. The CDR3 DNA sequence: TGTGCCTGGAGTGACCAGCGCGGGAGGGACGAGCAGTACTTC.

This clone was observed a handful of times. V usage is TRBV29-1 and J usage is TRBJ2-2, with D perhaps given as TRBD1 or TRBD2 (5 bases each). Trimming removed 4 bases from V and 3 bases from J, with 15 bases in between. This CDR3 comprises 15 residues. Germline V gives CDR1 SQVTM, CDR2 ANQGSEA. CDR3 protein: CSVARGAVDTGELFF. For the CDR3, the DNA is TGCAGCGTTGCAAGAGGGGCGGTGGACACCGGGGAGCTGTTTTTT.

This CDR3 reads CASSLLRLLTPTRNTDTQYF. Written as DNA, the CDR3 is TGTGCCAGCAGCTTGTTGAGACTACTTACTCCAACAAGAAACACAGATACGCAGTATTTT. The chain couples TRBV5-4 to TRBJ2-3, with D possibly being TRBD2 (5 bases). CDR1 and CDR2 (germline): SGHNT, YYREEE (reference sequence). Trimming took 1 base from V and 2 from J, leaving 26 bases between them. The CDR3 is 20 residues long. Drawing the rest from reference TRBV5-4 and TRBJ2-3, the complete variable domain is ETGVTQSPTHLIKTRGQQVTLRCSSQSGHNTVSWYQQALGQGPQFIFQYYREEENGRGNFPPRFSGLQFPNYSSELNVNALELDDSALYLCASSLLRLLTPTRNTDTQYFGPGTRLTVL.

The chain has TRBV5-5 and TRBJ2-7; TRBD1 matches 8 bases. The CDR3 is 20 amino acids. The V and J ends lost 4 bases and 3 bases, in that order; junction bases with no gene match: 24. From germline, CDR1 is SGHKS and CDR2 YYEKEE (reference sequence). Here the CDR3 reads CASSPFLRQGRPALVYEQYF. The CDR3 bases are TGTGCCAGCAGCCCCTTTTTAAGACAGGGGCGCCCGGCTTTGGTCTACGAGCAGTACTTC.